A single TCR beta chain is shown here with its context. Its antigen remains unknown. These data originate in a study of tumor-infiltrating lymphocytes in localized non-small cell lung cancer. Overall study: Several tumor histologies, both smoking statuses, and some post-neoadjuvant chemotherapy samples were included. Tumor tissue and non-adjacent uninvolved lung came from each patient.

Produced via immunoSEQ multiplex PCR; TCRdb's table is partial and in-frame only. The data hold about 23,000 clones, with around two thirds observed a single time. The CDR3 is made up of 14 amino acids. The germline V and J ends were trimmed by 5 bases and 6 bases, with 14 bases remaining between them. Germline CDR1 and CDR2: KGHSH and LQKENI. Overall study results and limits: Technical variation could not be separated from intratumor heterogeneity here.

The source of this sequence is a human donor with non-small cell lung cancer. Source material: lung tumor tissue. The chain is built from TRBV18 and TRBJ2-1, with D perhaps TRBD2 (5 bases). The CDR3 region is CASSGQLGANEQFF. The DNA for the CDR3 is TGTGCCAGCTCAGGCCAACTAGGCGCCAATGAGCAGTTCTTC. The full variable domain, rest sourced from reference TRBV18 and TRBJ2-1, is NAGVMQNPRHLVRRRGQEARLRCSPMKGHSHVYWYRQLPEEGLKFMVYLQKENIIDESGMPKERFSAEFPKEGPSILRIQQVVRGDSAAYFCASSGQLGANEQFFGPGTRLTVL.